A selection of T cell receptor beta chains follows, all from one sample in a study of identical twins. From the 5' RACE reads, TCRdb called clonotypes with MiXCR, one entry per CDR3 protein. This table holds about 530,000 distinct CDR3 sequences, roughly 15% found once. The same data also contributed to another study, on yellow fever vaccine responses in identical twins.

Source material: CD4+ T cells sorted from blood. Every receptor here comes from a woman aged 18-35 years in good health. Each CDR3 is given with its conserved first and last residue. Fields, in order: clone size, J gene, D gene, V gene, CDR3 protein, CDR3 DNA. The D gene is left open where the match is weak. Clone size is not always given. Where it is, it says once, few, many or a class for expanded clones.

abundance: NA; j_gene: TRBJ1-2; d_gene: NA; v_gene: TRBV20-1; CDR3aa: CSARGQAEGINYGYTF; CDR3nt: TGCAGTGCTAGAGGACAGGCAGAGGGGATTAACTATGGCTACACCTTC
abundance: NA; j_gene: TRBJ2-3; d_gene: NA; v_gene: TRBV7-2; CDR3aa: CASGPRGRSTDTQYF; CDR3nt: TGTGCCAGCGGCCCCCGGGGGAGGAGCACAGATACGCAGTATTTT
abundance: few; j_gene: TRBJ2-2; d_gene: NA; v_gene: TRBV6-1; CDR3aa: CASSRRRSNTGELFF; CDR3nt: TGTGCCAGCAGTCGTCGGCGTTCGAACACCGGGGAGCTGTTTTTT
abundance: NA; j_gene: TRBJ2-2; d_gene: NA; v_gene: TRBV24-1; CDR3aa: CATSDFRGPSGNTGELFF; CDR3nt: TGTGCCACCAGTGATTTTAGGGGGCCTAGCGGGAACACCGGGGAGCTGTTTTTT
abundance: few; j_gene: TRBJ2-7; d_gene: NA; v_gene: TRBV20-1; CDR3aa: CSATPGADDGEQYF; CDR3nt: TGCAGTGCTACCCCCGGGGCCGACGACGGGGAGCAGTACTTC
abundance: few; j_gene: TRBJ2-7; d_gene: NA; v_gene: TRBV14; CDR3aa: CASSPVLVGEQYF; CDR3nt: TGTGCCAGCAGCCCAGTCCTCGTAGGAGAGCAGTACTTC
abundance: NA; j_gene: TRBJ1-2; d_gene: NA; v_gene: TRBV2; CDR3aa: CASSSDRAKGYTF; CDR3nt: TGTGCCAGCAGTTCAGACAGAGCGAAAGGCTACACCTTC
abundance: NA; j_gene: TRBJ2-1; d_gene: NA; v_gene: TRBV6-5; CDR3aa: CASSYSRTGSQVF; CDR3nt: TGTGCCAGCAGTTACTCGAGGACGGGAAGTCAGGTCTTC
abundance: NA; j_gene: TRBJ1-5; d_gene: TRBD1; v_gene: TRBV15; CDR3aa: CATSRDRGGYQPQHF; CDR3nt: TGTGCCACCAGCAGAGACAGGGGGGGGTATCAGCCCCAGCATTTT
abundance: many; j_gene: TRBJ2-3; d_gene: NA; v_gene: TRBV15; CDR3aa: CATSQAGANTDTQYF; CDR3nt: TGTGCCACCAGCCAAGCCGGGGCGAACACAGATACGCAGTATTTT
abundance: few; j_gene: TRBJ2-3; d_gene: NA; v_gene: TRBV20-1; CDR3aa: CSATHTDTQYF; CDR3nt: TGCAGTGCGACCCACACAGATACGCAGTATTTT
abundance: NA; j_gene: TRBJ2-6; d_gene: NA; v_gene: TRBV3-1; CDR3aa: CASSPDSKLAGANVLTF; CDR3nt: TGTGCCAGCAGCCCAGACAGTAAGCTGGCTGGGGCCAACGTCCTGACTTTC
abundance: few; j_gene: TRBJ2-7; d_gene: TRBD2; v_gene: TRBV25-1; CDR3aa: CASRESRLAGGEQYF; CDR3nt: TGTGCCAGCAGGGAATCCCGACTAGCGGGAGGGGAGCAGTACTTC
abundance: NA; j_gene: TRBJ1-1; d_gene: NA; v_gene: TRBV20-1; CDR3aa: CSAFKHGTIEGNTEAFF; CDR3nt: TGCAGTGCGTTCAAGCATGGGACAATTGAAGGAAACACTGAAGCTTTCTTT
abundance: NA; j_gene: TRBJ2-3; d_gene: TRBD2; v_gene: TRBV6-1; CDR3aa: CASLHSGDTDTQYF; CDR3nt: TGTGCCAGCCTCCACAGCGGGGACACAGATACGCAGTATTTT
abundance: NA; j_gene: TRBJ2-3; d_gene: NA; v_gene: TRBV4-2; CDR3aa: CASSQGRNQDRQYF; CDR3nt: TGTGCCAGCAGCCAAGGTCGGAACCAGGACCGGCAGTATTTT
abundance: NA; j_gene: TRBJ2-7; d_gene: NA; v_gene: TRBV2; CDR3aa: CASSEYRVYEQYF; CDR3nt: TGTGCCAGCAGTGAATACAGAGTCTACGAGCAGTACTTC
abundance: many; j_gene: TRBJ2-1; d_gene: NA; v_gene: TRBV6-1; CDR3aa: CASEGIINEQFF; CDR3nt: TGTGCCAGCGAGGGAATAATCAATGAGCAGTTCTTC
abundance: few; j_gene: TRBJ2-7; d_gene: NA; v_gene: TRBV3-1; CDR3aa: CASTQGGATYEQYF; CDR3nt: TGTGCCAGCACCCAAGGTGGCGCCACCTACGAGCAGTACTTC
abundance: few; j_gene: TRBJ2-1; d_gene: NA; v_gene: TRBV27; CDR3aa: CATQTPGSEQFF; CDR3nt: TGTGCCACCCAGACCCCCGGCAGTGAGCAGTTCTTC
abundance: NA; j_gene: TRBJ2-5; d_gene: TRBD2; v_gene: TRBV15; CDR3aa: CATRRTSGGIQETQYF; CDR3nt: TGTGCCACCAGGAGGACTAGCGGGGGGATTCAAGAGACCCAGTACTTC
abundance: few; j_gene: TRBJ1-5; d_gene: TRBD1; v_gene: TRBV3-1; CDR3aa: CASSWGQHNQPQHF; CDR3nt: TGTGCCAGCAGCTGGGGACAGCACAATCAGCCCCAGCATTTT
abundance: NA; j_gene: TRBJ2-5; d_gene: TRBD2; v_gene: TRBV11-1; CDR3aa: CASSLSGGLAGGQETQYF; CDR3nt: TGTGCCAGCAGCTTATCCGGAGGACTAGCGGGAGGGCAAGAGACCCAGTACTTC
abundance: few; j_gene: TRBJ2-2; d_gene: NA; v_gene: TRBV15; CDR3aa: CATSRVGANTGELFF; CDR3nt: TGTGCCACCAGCAGAGTCGGCGCGAACACCGGGGAGCTGTTTTTT
abundance: NA; j_gene: TRBJ2-1; d_gene: NA; v_gene: TRBV4-1; CDR3aa: CASSAGLDFLNEQFF; CDR3nt: TGCGCCAGCAGCGCAGGTCTAGATTTTTTGAATGAGCAGTTCTTC
abundance: NA; j_gene: TRBJ2-3; d_gene: TRBD2; v_gene: TRBV4-1; CDR3aa: CASKLAGGPDTQYF; CDR3nt: TGCGCCAGCAAACTAGCGGGGGGGCCGGATACGCAGTATTTT
abundance: many; j_gene: TRBJ2-2; d_gene: NA; v_gene: TRBV5-5; CDR3aa: CASSPAGELFF; CDR3nt: TGTGCCAGCAGCCCCGCCGGGGAGCTGTTTTTT